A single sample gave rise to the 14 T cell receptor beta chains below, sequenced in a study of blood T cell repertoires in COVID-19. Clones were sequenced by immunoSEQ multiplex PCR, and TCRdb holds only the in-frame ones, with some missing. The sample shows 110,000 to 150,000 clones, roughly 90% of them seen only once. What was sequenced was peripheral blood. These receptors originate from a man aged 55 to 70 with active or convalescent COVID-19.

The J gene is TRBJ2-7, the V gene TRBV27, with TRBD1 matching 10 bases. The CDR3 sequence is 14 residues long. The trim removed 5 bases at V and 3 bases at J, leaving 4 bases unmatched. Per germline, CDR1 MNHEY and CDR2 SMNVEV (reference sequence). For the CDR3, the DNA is TGTGCCAGCAGTCCCCGGACAGGGGGCTACGAGCAGTACTTC. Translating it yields CASSPRTGGYEQYF.

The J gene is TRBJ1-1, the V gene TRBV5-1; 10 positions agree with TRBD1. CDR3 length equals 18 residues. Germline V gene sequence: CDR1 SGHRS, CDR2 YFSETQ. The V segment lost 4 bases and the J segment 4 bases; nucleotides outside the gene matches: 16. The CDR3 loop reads CASSPGQETGGLGTEAFF. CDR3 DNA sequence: TGCGCCAGCAGCCCTGGCCAGGAGACAGGGGGCTTGGGCACTGAAGCTTTCTTT.

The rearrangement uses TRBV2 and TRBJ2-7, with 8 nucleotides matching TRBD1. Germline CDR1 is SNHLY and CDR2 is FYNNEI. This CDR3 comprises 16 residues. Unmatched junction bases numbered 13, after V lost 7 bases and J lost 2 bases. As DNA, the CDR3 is TGTGCCAGCAACCACGGCGCAGGGGGCGGAACCTACGAGCAGTACTTC. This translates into CASNHGAGGGTYEQYF.

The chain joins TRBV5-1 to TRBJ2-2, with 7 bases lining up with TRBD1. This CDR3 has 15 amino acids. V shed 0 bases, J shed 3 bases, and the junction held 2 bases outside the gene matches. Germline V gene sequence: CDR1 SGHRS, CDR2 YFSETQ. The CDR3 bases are TGCGCCAGCAGCTTGGACAGGGGTTACACCGGGGAGCTGTTTTTT. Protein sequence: CASSLDRGYTGELFF.

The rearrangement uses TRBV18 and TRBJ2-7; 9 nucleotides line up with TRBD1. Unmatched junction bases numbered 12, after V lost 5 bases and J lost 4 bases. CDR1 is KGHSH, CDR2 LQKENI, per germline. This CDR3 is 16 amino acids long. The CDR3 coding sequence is TGTGCCAGCTCATCTGGGACAGGGAATCTCGGGTACGAGCAGTACTTC. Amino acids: CASSSGTGNLGYEQYF.

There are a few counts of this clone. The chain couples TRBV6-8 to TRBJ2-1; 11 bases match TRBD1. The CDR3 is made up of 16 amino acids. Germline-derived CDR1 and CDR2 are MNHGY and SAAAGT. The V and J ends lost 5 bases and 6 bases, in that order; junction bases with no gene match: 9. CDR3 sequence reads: CASSRQSDRGPNEQFF. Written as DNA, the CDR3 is TGTGCCAGCAGTCGCCAATCGGACAGGGGGCCCAATGAGCAGTTCTTC.

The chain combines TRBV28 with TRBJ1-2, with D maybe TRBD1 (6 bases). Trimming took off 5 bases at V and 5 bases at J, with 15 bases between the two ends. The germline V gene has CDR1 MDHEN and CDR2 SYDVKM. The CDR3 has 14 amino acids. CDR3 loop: CASSPDRLLYGYTF. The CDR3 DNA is TGTGCCAGCAGTCCTGACAGGCTACTATATGGCTACACCTTC.

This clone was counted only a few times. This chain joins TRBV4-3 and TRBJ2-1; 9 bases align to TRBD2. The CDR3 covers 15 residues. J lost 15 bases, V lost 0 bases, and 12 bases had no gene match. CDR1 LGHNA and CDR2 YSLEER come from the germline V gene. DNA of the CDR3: TGCGCCAGCAGCCAAGATCCCCGAGGTAGCGGGAGTTCGTTCTTC. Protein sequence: CASSQDPRGSGSSFF.

The CDR3 reads CASSIRDTDPYGYTF. DNA of the CDR3: TGTGCCAGTAGTATCCGTGACACTGACCCCTATGGCTACACCTTC. The V call is TRBV19, the J call TRBJ1-2; D is uncertain. Deletions cut 3 bases from V and 4 bases from J, with 15 bases between. Germline CDR1 reads LNHDA; CDR2 reads SQIVND (reference sequence). The CDR3 sequence is 15 residues long.

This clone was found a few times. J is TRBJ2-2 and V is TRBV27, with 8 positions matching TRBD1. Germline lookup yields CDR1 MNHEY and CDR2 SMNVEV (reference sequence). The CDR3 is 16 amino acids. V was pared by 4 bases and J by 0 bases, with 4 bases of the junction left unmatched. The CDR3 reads CASSSTDRANTGELFF. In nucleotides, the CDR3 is TGTGCCAGCAGTTCCACGGACAGGGCGAACACCGGGGAGCTGTTTTTT.

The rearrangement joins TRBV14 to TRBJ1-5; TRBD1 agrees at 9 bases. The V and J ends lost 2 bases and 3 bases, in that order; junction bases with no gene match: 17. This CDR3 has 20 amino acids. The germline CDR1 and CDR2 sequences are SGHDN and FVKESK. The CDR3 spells CASSQSPGQGRWLINQPQHF. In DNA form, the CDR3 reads TGTGCCAGCAGCCAATCCCCGGGACAGGGACGATGGTTAATCAATCAGCCCCAGCATTTT.

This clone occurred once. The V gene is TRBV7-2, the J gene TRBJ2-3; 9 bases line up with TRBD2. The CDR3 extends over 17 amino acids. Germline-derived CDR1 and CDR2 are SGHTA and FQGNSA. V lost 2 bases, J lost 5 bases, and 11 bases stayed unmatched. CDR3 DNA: TGTGCCAGCAGCTTATATCATTCCCGGCGGGGGGGAGATACGCAGTATTTT. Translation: CASSLYHSRRGGDTQYF.

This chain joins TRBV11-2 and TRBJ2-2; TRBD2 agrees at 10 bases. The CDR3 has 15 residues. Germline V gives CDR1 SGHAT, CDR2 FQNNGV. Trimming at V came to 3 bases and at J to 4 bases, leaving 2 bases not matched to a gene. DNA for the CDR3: TGTGCCAGCAGCTTCTCTAGCGGGGGCACCGGGGAGCTGTTTTTT. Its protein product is CASSFSSGGTGELFF.

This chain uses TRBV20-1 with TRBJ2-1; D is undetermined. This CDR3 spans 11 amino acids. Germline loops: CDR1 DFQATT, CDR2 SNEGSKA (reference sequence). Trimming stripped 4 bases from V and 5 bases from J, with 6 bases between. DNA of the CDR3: TGCAGTGCTAAACAGAACAATGAGCAGTTCTTC. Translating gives CSAKQNNEQFF.